The 7 T cell receptor beta chains given below trace back to one sample, sequenced in a study of Ad26.COV2.S vaccination and SARS-CoV-2 variants. The sample's treatment: roughly 19 received Ad26.COV2.S at low or high dose, single or two shots; a few received placebo; per-sample allocation not given. Sample collection was performed on day 63 after the first vaccine or placebo injection. Some clones are missing from TCRdb's copy, which holds only in-frame ones; the method was immunoSEQ multiplex PCR. The sample records 430,000 or so clones, 75% to 95% being singletons. Sample: peripheral blood, taken in a trial of Ad26.COV2.S vaccine versus placebo. The receptors derive from a person between 18 and 65 years old who received the Ad26.COV2.S COVID-19 vaccine or a placebo.

The chain links TRBV19 to TRBJ2-4, with 8 bases fitting TRBD1. The CDR3 consists of 12 residues. Germline assignment: CDR1 LNHDA and CDR2 SQIVND (reference sequence). V gave up 11 bases and J gave up 6 bases; unmatched junction bases: 6. In DNA, the CDR3 is TGTGCCGGGGGGCAGGGGGCAAACATTCAGTACTTC. It specifies CAGGQGANIQYF.

The chain has TRBV18 and TRBJ2-7; 10 nucleotides line up with TRBD2. CDR1 and CDR2 (germline): KGHSH, LQKENI. The CDR3 runs to 14 residues. The V and J ends lost 2 bases and 4 bases, in that order; junction bases with no gene match: 2. This CDR3 is CASSPGLADYEQYF. CDR3 nucleotides: TGTGCCAGCTCACCAGGACTAGCGGATTACGAGCAGTACTTC.

As for this clone: Germline is not matched at one junction end, which may reflect a read error. V and J are TRBV7-7 and TRBJ2-2, with TRBD1 matching 7 bases. This CDR3 has 17 residues. CDR1 and CDR2 from the germline V gene are SSHAT and FNYEAQ (reference sequence). In DNA, the CDR3 is TGTGCTAGCAGCTTAGGGGGCGGGCGATGGAACACCGGGGAGCTGTTTTTT. Translated: CASSLGGGRWNTGELFF.

V and J are TRBV19 and TRBJ2-2; the D gene is possibly TRBD2 (6 bases). With 1 base removed from V and 7 bases from J, the gap between germline ends came to 10 bases. CDR3 size: 14 residues. The V gene's germline CDR1 is LNHDA and CDR2 SQIVND (reference sequence). CDR3 nucleotides: TGTGCCAGTAGTATAGTTCCTAGCGTCGGGGAGCTGTTTTTT. Its protein is CASSIVPSVGELFF.

V and J are TRBV6-5 and TRBJ1-1; possibly TRBD1 for D (5 bases). Trimming removed 2 bases from V and 0 bases from J, with 13 bases in between. Looked up from germline, CDR1 is MNHEY and CDR2 is SVGAGI. CDR3 length: 16 amino acids. The CDR3 loop reads CASSYPYGGMNTEAFF. As DNA, the CDR3 is TGTGCCAGCAGTTACCCGTATGGGGGTATGAACACTGAAGCTTTCTTT.

This rearrangement joins TRBV5-8 to TRBJ2-1, with a weak D call TRBD2 (5 bases). V was trimmed by 2 bases and J by 8 bases, leaving 8 bases between them. The CDR3 runs 12 residues. Germline loops: CDR1 SGHTS, CDR2 YDEGEE. CDR3 sequence (DNA): TGTGCCAGCAGCTTCGGGGTCGATGAGCAGTTCTTC. This encodes CASSFGVDEQFF.

The chain uses TRBV29-1 and TRBJ2-1; 12 bases are shared with TRBD2. This CDR3 spans 16 amino acids. Trimming removed 7 bases from V and 0 bases from J; junction bases left unmatched: 7. From germline, CDR1 is SQVTM and CDR2 ANQGSEA. The chain's CDR3 is CSAAGLAGSSYNEQFF. CDR3 in DNA: TGCAGCGCGGCGGGACTAGCGGGTAGCTCCTACAATGAGCAGTTCTTC.